Listed here are 21 T cell receptor beta chains from one sample, sequenced in a study of shared clonotypes between healthy human individuals. Measured with immunoSEQ multiplex PCR; TCRdb has only the in-frame clones, and not every one. The top ten hold about 1.5% of the sample, which has some 1 million clones, around 76% seen once. Sample: memory CD4+ T cells sorted from blood. The subset: CD45RA-negative fraction. All receptors come from a man between 18 and 35 years old in good health.

The rearrangement links TRBV4-1 to TRBJ2-3, with a weak D call TRBD2 (6 bases). Germline loops: CDR1 MGHRA, CDR2 YSYEKL. The CDR3 runs to 18 residues. The V end was cut by 0 bases, the J end by 2 bases, with 18 bases between. CDR3 sequence (DNA): TGCGCCAGCAGCCAAGACGGCGGCGCTGGGAGGTCCACAGATACGCAGTATTTT. Amino acids: CASSQDGGAGRSTDTQYF.

This clone was counted only a few times. V and J are TRBV5-4 and TRBJ1-6; possibly TRBD1 for D (5 bases). The CDR3 covers 12 residues. Germline V lookup: CDR1 SGHNT, CDR2 YYREEE (reference sequence). Trimming stripped 4 bases from V and 13 bases from J, with 12 bases between. In DNA, the CDR3 is TGTGCCAGCAGCCGGGACTCCGAGCCCCTCCACTTT. Protein: CASSRDSEPLHF.

The chain links TRBV30 to TRBJ1-6; 9 positions match TRBD1. The CDR3 totals 13 residues. Losses at the gene ends were 3 bases for V and 11 bases for J; bases not matched to a gene: 5. The germline V gene has CDR1 GTSNPN and CDR2 SVGIG (reference sequence). The CDR3: CAWRGQGHPPLHF. The CDR3 DNA follows: TGTGCCTGGAGGGGACAGGGTCATCCACCCCTCCACTTT.

The V and J genes are TRBV7-9 and TRBJ1-4; D is perhaps TRBD1 (5 bases). The CDR3 runs 15 residues. CDR1 is SEHNR and CDR2 is FQNEAQ in the germline V gene (reference sequence). V lost 5 bases to trimming and J lost 5 bases, with 15 bases between them. CDR3 in DNA: TGTGCCAGCAGCCCGTCGAAGTCAGGGAATGAAAAACTGTTTTTT. Its translation is CASSPSKSGNEKLFF.

In this sample, this clone turned up a few times. Other DNA sequences in this sample translate to the same CDR3. V and J are TRBV5-1 and TRBJ2-3, with TRBD1 matching over 7 bases. This CDR3 comprises 13 residues. Per germline, CDR1 SGHRS and CDR2 YFSETQ. V shed 5 bases and J 2 bases; nucleotides not matched to a gene: 2. CDR3 DNA sequence: TGCGCCAGCAGTACAGGGGACACAGATACGCAGTATTTT. It yields the protein CASSTGDTDTQYF.

The genes are TRBV30 and TRBJ2-3, with 9 bases matching TRBD2. Germline CDR1 GTSNPN, CDR2 SVGIG (reference sequence). This CDR3 is 12 amino acids long. After removal of 1 base from V and 10 bases from J, the junction contained 3 bases not matched to a gene. This CDR3 reads CAWSAGLASQYF. The DNA for the CDR3 is TGTGCCTGGAGTGCCGGACTAGCGTCGCAGTATTTT.

The chain has TRBV15 and TRBJ1-5; D might be TRBD1 (6 bases). The length of the CDR3 is 15 residues. Germline V gives CDR1 LNHNV, CDR2 YYDKDF (reference sequence). Deletions cut 6 bases from V and 0 bases from J, with 12 bases between. CDR3 protein: CATSGQGFSNQPQHF. DNA of the CDR3: TGTGCCACCAGTGGCCAGGGGTTTAGCAATCAGCCCCAGCATTTT.

The CDR3 loop is CASTGIAGSYEQYF. Written as DNA, the CDR3 is TGCGCCAGCACCGGGATAGCGGGCTCCTACGAGCAGTACTTC. V gene TRBV10-2 combines with J gene TRBJ2-7, with TRBD2 matching over 7 bases. Germline V gene lookup returns CDR1 WSHSY and CDR2 SAAADI. V shed 7 bases and J 0 bases; nucleotides not matched to a gene: 6. The CDR3 loop spans 14 amino acids.

The V gene is TRBV2, the J gene TRBJ2-1, with D perhaps TRBD1 (5 bases). V was shortened by 7 bases and J by 7 bases, with 14 bases between the two germline ends. CDR3 length equals 13 residues. CDR1 and CDR2 (germline): SNHLY, FYNNEI. CDR3 nucleotides: TGTGCCAGCAATATGAACAGGCCTAATGAGCAGTTCTTC. Encoded protein: CASNMNRPNEQFF.

This clone was seen only a few times. The rearrangement links TRBV2 to TRBJ1-4; 9 nucleotides agree with TRBD1. Per germline, CDR1 SNHLY and CDR2 FYNNEI. Trimming removed 3 bases from V and 7 bases from J; junction bases left unmatched: 6. This CDR3 has 15 residues. Written as DNA, the CDR3 is TGTGCCAGCAGTGAGGTACAGGGGGCTGGTGAAAAACTGTTTTTT. It codes for CASSEVQGAGEKLFF.

This clone was observed a single time. This chain joins TRBV28 and TRBJ2-5; 8 bases align to TRBD1. This CDR3 is 16 amino acids long. J was trimmed by 2 bases and V by 7 bases; bases with no gene match: 12. Germline V gene lookup returns CDR1 MDHEN and CDR2 SYDVKM. CDR3 coding DNA: TGTGCCAGCACCGGACCAGGGGGCGGTAAACAAGAGACCCAGTACTTC. Its translation is CASTGPGGGKQETQYF.

This chain uses TRBV19 with TRBJ2-3; 8 bases are shared with TRBD2. Germline V CDR1 and CDR2: LNHDA, SQIVND (reference sequence). CDR3 size: 15 residues. After removal of 5 bases from V and 3 bases from J, the junction contained 7 bases not matched to a gene. This chain's CDR3 is CASSPTSGKTDTQYF. CDR3 nucleotides: TGTGCCAGTAGTCCCACTAGCGGAAAAACAGATACGCAGTATTTT.

This chain links TRBV5-1 with TRBJ2-6; weak D call: TRBD1 (6 bases). Trimming removed 2 bases from V and 0 bases from J, with 12 bases in between. The CDR3 runs 17 residues. Germline V gives CDR1 SGHRS, CDR2 YFSETQ. CDR3 in amino acids: CASSFPDSLSGANVLTF. In nucleotides, the CDR3 is TGCGCCAGCAGCTTCCCGGACAGCCTCTCTGGGGCCAACGTCCTGACTTTC.

There are a few counts of this clone. This rearrangement joins TRBV6-5 to TRBJ2-3; unclear D gene. This CDR3 is built from 13 residues. Trimming pared 5 bases from V and 1 base from J, leaving 7 bases between. Per the germline V gene, CDR1 is MNHEY and CDR2 is SVGAGI. Here the CDR3 reads CASSGQGTDTQYF. The CDR3 DNA sequence: TGTGCCAGCAGTGGGCAAGGCACAGATACGCAGTATTTT.

Comments on this clone: Other DNA sequences of this sample code for an identical CDR3. J is TRBJ1-4 and V is TRBV7-9, with 7 bases fitting TRBD1. This CDR3 comprises 13 residues. Trimming cost V 6 bases and J 5 bases; bases outside gene matches: 3. CDR1 is SEHNR, CDR2 FQNEAQ, per germline (reference sequence). This chain's CDR3 is CASRGQNNEKLFF. CDR3 nucleotides: TGTGCCAGCAGGGGACAGAACAATGAAAAACTGTTTTTT.

This clone has more than one count but fewer than ten. This sequence joins TRBV12-2 and TRBJ2-7; the D call TRBD1 from the table was never checked on the DNA. TRBV12-2 is a pseudogene locus. This CDR3 is built from 14 residues. CDR3 DNA: TGTGCAAGTCGGGCGTTGACAGGGGACGAAGAGCAGTACTTC. Protein product: CASRALTGDEEQYF.

This clone was picked up one time. This chain joins TRBV18 and TRBJ1-4; the D gene is possibly TRBD1 (6 bases). The length of the CDR3 is 13 residues. Trimming pared 6 bases from V and 5 bases from J, leaving 10 bases between. Germline CDR1 reads KGHSH; CDR2 reads LQKENI. DNA for the CDR3: TGTGCCAGCTCCGGGGGCCAGAATGAAAAACTGTTTTTT. Its translation is CASSGGQNEKLFF.

The chain recombines TRBV10-1 with TRBJ2-1, with D possibly matching TRBD1 (6 bases). Germline V gene data show CDR1 as WNHNN and CDR2 as SYGVQD (reference sequence). The length of the CDR3 is 14 residues. Trimming shortened V by 4 bases and J by 9 bases, and 16 bases separated the two germline ends. The CDR3 loop is CASSVGDKPFEQFF. CDR3 sequence (DNA): TGCGCCAGCAGTGTGGGGGACAAGCCTTTTGAGCAGTTCTTC.

With regard to this clone: Sequence at one end of the junction differs from germline and may be a read error. The chain uses TRBV7-9 and TRBJ2-3; D is possibly TRBD2 (5 bases). Germline V gene lookup returns CDR1 SEHNR and CDR2 FQNEAQ (reference sequence). The CDR3 consists of 14 residues. This CDR3 is CASSLKAGTDTQYF. In DNA, the CDR3 is TGTGCCAGCAGTCTTAAGGCGGGCACGGATACGCAGTATTTT.

The CDR3 spells CASSLYTGHQNSGANVLTF. Written as DNA, the CDR3 is TGTGCCAGCAGCCTATATACGGGACACCAAAACTCTGGGGCCAACGTCCTGACTTTC. The V call is TRBV5-6, the J call TRBJ2-6; a possible D gene is TRBD1 (6 bases). V dropped 4 bases and J dropped 0 bases, with 20 bases sitting between them. Germline CDR1 SGHDT, CDR2 YYEEEE. This CDR3 comprises 19 residues.

This sequence joins TRBV14 and TRBJ1-1; D uncertain. Trimming stripped 4 bases from V and 2 bases from J, with 11 bases between. This CDR3 is built from 14 residues. The germline V gene encodes CDR1 SGHDN and CDR2 FVKESK. The CDR3 sequence: CASSPPPRNTEAFF. The CDR3 DNA sequence: TGTGCCAGCAGCCCCCCTCCCCGAAACACTGAAGCTTTCTTT.